This TCR beta chain originates from a study of beta chain features in type 1 diabetes. The table lists this clone with a few counts. V shed 3 bases and J shed 2 bases, with 17 bases lying between them. Germline CDR1 and CDR2: MGHDK and SYGVNS. The CDR3 covers 16 residues. Sorting that relied on CD45RO/CCR7/CD25/CD127/CD95/CD27 yielded CD4+ naive, central memory, regulatory and stem cell-like memory cells. Sorting gave populations that all exceeded 95% purity. Since all of the isolated RNA was reverse transcribed, expressed TCRB transcripts were what got sequenced. Clones were read by immunoSEQ multiplex PCR, and TCRdb kept only the in-frame ones, dropping some. The sample includes 450,000 to 550,000 clones, about 32% of them seen just once.

Material for sequencing was naive CD4+ T cells from blood. The rearrangement uses TRBV25-1 and TRBJ2-7; TRBD2 might be the D (5 bases). The sequence came from a man younger than 30 in good health. CDR3 bases: TGTGCCAGCAGTGATCCCGCTGGACTCAAGGCCTACGAGCAGTACTTC. Translated, it gives CASSDPAGLKAYEQYF.